This T cell receptor (beta chain) was sequenced during a study of untreated major depressive disorder (dated by TCRdb to the late 2010s). Broadly, across the study: A cross-sectional case-control design was used to compare T cell phenotype and TCR repertoire between antidepressant-free major depressive disorder patients and individually matched non-depressed controls. Differences in Vbeta 5.1, Vbeta 11 and Vbeta 22 usage observed by flow cytometry in the whole cohort were followed up by sequencing. What the authors observed across the whole study: A comparatively small study sample was produced by the strict matching and exclusion criteria, and the generalizability of findings was thereby limited. Sequencing confirmed higher TRBV05-01 (Vbeta 5.1) usage among CD4+ T cells of depressed patients than controls, with p = 0.040 in a one-tailed test. For the sequencing comparisons, one-tailed planned tests were applied to only three preselected Vbeta families. In the sequencing data, TRBV25-01 and TRBV02-01 usage matched the flow-cytometry pattern but was not statistically significant. In every sequenced subject, all of the top five TRBV05-01 clones were private clones.

The Qiagen DNeasy Blood and Tissue Kit was used to extract total genomic DNA from the purified CD4+ T cells. Amplification and sequencing of the TCRbeta CDR3 region, as defined according to IMGT, were carried out with immunoSEQ immunosequencing protocols. Per the authors' processing: Preprocessing of raw sequence data for PCR and sequencing error correction was performed by the immunoSEQ service. The sequence data were imported into the immunoSEQ Analyzer and were further analyzed using VDJtools v1.0.7. The paired Wilcoxon signed-rank test was used to test for differences between patients and controls. TCRdb took over this immuneACCESS table, retaining in-frame rearrangements with V and J assigned. Such tables are incomplete; in checked studies, under half of the missing clones stem from an unresolved V gene, and the remainder is unexplained. V and J calls and clone size come straight from that table; D and trimming were deduced from the DNA. For this sample the table gives about 25,000 clones, of which roughly nine tenths were detected only once. The ten largest clones represent roughly 0.72% of the sample.

Here V drops 4 bases and J drops 5 bases, and the junction holds 2 bases not matched to any gene. The germline V gene yields ENHRY for CDR1 and SYGVKD for CDR2. There are 14 amino acids in the CDR3, from cysteine to phenylalanine inclusive. Only the CDR3 DNA is retained, 42 bases long and in frame from the first base. Every depressed patient was matched in pairs with a non-depressed control on sex, age, current smoking status and body mass index. Every participant was of European descent. To qualify, patients needed a DSM-IV diagnosis of major depressive disorder plus a Hamilton Rating Scale for Depression score of 18 or higher. For at least 8 weeks before enrollment, patients had taken no psychiatric medication of any kind, antidepressants included. Among the patients, depression severity spanned the moderate-to-severe range. Major medical conditions, Axis I/II comorbidities, regular medication or illicit drug use, and drinking over 100 g alcohol a week were all grounds for excluding any participant. Roughly 33 ml of peripheral blood was collected into EDTA tubes from each participant. Magnetic negative selection with the BD IMag Human CD4 T Lymphocyte Enrichment Set was used to purify CD4+ T cells from thawed PBMCs. Flow cytometry confirmed that the CD4+ enrichment method typically gave approximately 96% purity. TCRbeta sequencing was performed on a subgroup of five or six case-control pairs selected blind to chemokine receptor expression and flow-cytometric repertoire skewing results. All blood samples were collected in the morning at 8:00 a.m., and PBMCs were isolated by Ficoll-Hypaque gradient centrifugation. Until being assayed, PBMCs were kept in liquid nitrogen after cryopreservation by gradual cooling to -80 degrees C.

Notes on this clone: There is no known antigen for this receptor. Base quality data are lacking; no much larger clone is found one base away.

The sequence came from a woman in her 30s with major depressive disorder. The material sequenced was CD4+ T cells from PBMCs. The V and J segments used are TRBV10-3 and TRBJ1-5; the junction holds 10 bases that match TRBD1. The CDR3 reads as follows: CAISGDRGHQPQHF. The DNA sequence is as follows: TGTGCCATCAGTGGGGACAGGGGCCATCAGCCCCAGCATTTT.